The 27 T cell receptor beta chains presented below share a single source sample, sequenced in a study of radiotherapy plus CTLA-4 blockade in lung cancer. Sequencing used immunoSEQ multiplex PCR; TCRdb keeps in-frame clones, though not all of them. The data show 35,000 to 40,000 clones, with 65% to 90% seen just once and around a fifth held by the top ten. The sample consisted of peripheral blood, taken from a patient treated with radiotherapy plus ipilimumab. The origin of the receptors is a human donor with non-small cell lung cancer whose response to radiotherapy plus ipilimumab could not be evaluated.

The chain couples TRBV2 to TRBJ2-2; D is unclear. CDR1 and CDR2 from the germline V gene are SNHLY and FYNNEI. The CDR3 length is 13 residues. The V gene lost 6 bases and the J gene lost 3 bases, with 8 bases spanning the gap. The CDR3, as DNA: TGTGCCAGCAGAGCGAGCTACACCGGGGAGCTGTTTTTT. Translated: CASRASYTGELFF.

The rearrangement links TRBV19 to TRBJ2-3; 9 bases align to TRBD2. V gave up 7 bases and J gave up 4 bases; unmatched junction bases: 9. Germline-derived CDR1 and CDR2 are LNHDA and SQIVND (reference sequence). The CDR3 loop spans 15 amino acids. For the CDR3, the DNA is TGTGCCAGTAATTCCGGGGAGCGGGGGGCAGATACGCAGTATTTT. Its protein is CASNSGERGADTQYF.

J is TRBJ1-1 and V is TRBV15; the D is unclear. CDR3 length: 15 residues. Germline values: CDR1 LNHNV, CDR2 YYDKDF (reference sequence). V lost 0 bases to trimming and J lost 0 bases, with 8 bases between them. CDR3 nucleotides: TGTGCCACCAGCAGAGACAGGTACATGAACACTGAAGCTTTCTTT. It translates to CATSRDRYMNTEAFF.

Details on this clone: The same CDR3 arises from other DNA sequences in this sample as well. This chain connects TRBV28 to TRBJ2-7, with 12 bases that match TRBD1. Germline V gives CDR1 MDHEN, CDR2 SYDVKM. V trimming: 6 bases; J trimming: 6 bases; junction bases outside the gene matches: 6. The CDR3 loop spans 14 amino acids. This CDR3 is CASSPGQGAGEQYF. The CDR3 coding sequence is TGTGCCAGCAGCCCGGGACAGGGGGCCGGCGAGCAGTACTTC.

This clone has only one observation. The chain links TRBV5-8 to TRBJ1-5; a possible D gene is TRBD1 (6 bases). The CDR3 runs 16 residues. Trimming removed 2 bases at V and 1 base at J, with 13 bases between. Germline V lookup: CDR1 SGHTS, CDR2 YDEGEE. The DNA for the CDR3 is TGTGCCAGCAGCTTTCAGGGGTTGGCAAGCAATCAGCCCCAGCATTTT. It yields the protein CASSFQGLASNQPQHF. Variable domain in full (rest from reference TRBV5-8 and TRBJ1-5): EAGVTQSPTHLIKTRGQQATLRCSPISGHTSVYWYQQALGLGLQFLLWYDEGEERNRGNFPPRFSGRQFPNYSSELNVNALELEDSALYLCASSFQGLASNQPQHFGDGTRLSIL.

The chain links TRBV5-6 to TRBJ2-5; 7 positions match TRBD1. The J call could be wrong; TRBJ2-7 is a better fit for the DNA end. In germline, CDR1 is SGHDT, CDR2 YYEEEE. The CDR3 spans 15 residues. Here the CDR3 DNA reads TGTGCCAGCAGCTTAGGGGGCTTAACAAGCTACGAGCAGTACTTC. This codes for CASSLGGLTSYEQYF.

V and J are TRBV6-4 and TRBJ2-3, with D maybe TRBD1 (5 bases). CDR3 length: 16 residues. The V end was cut by 0 bases, the J end by 13 bases, with 23 bases between. Germline V lookup: CDR1 MRHNA, CDR2 SNTAGT. DNA for the CDR3: TGTGCCAGCAGTGACTCGATGGTCCCAGGGCACGATAGGAAGTATTTT. Translated, it gives CASSDSMVPGHDRKYF.

The rearrangement joins TRBV5-5 to TRBJ2-5; D perhaps matches TRBD2 (5 bases). CDR1 SGHKS and CDR2 YYEKEE come from the germline V gene (reference sequence). Trimming left V 4 bases short and J 4 bases short, with 14 bases between. This CDR3 has 14 residues. Here the CDR3 DNA reads TGTGCCAGCAGCCATCCCCGGGGTGGAGAGACCCAGTACTTC. This translates into CASSHPRGGETQYF.

CDR3 region: CATNLGVNNSPLHF. CDR3 nucleotides: TGTGCCACCAACCTCGGGGTAAATAATTCACCCCTCCACTTT. V gene TRBV28 combines with J gene TRBJ1-6, with D uncertain. This CDR3 has 14 amino acids. The germline V and J ends were trimmed by 10 bases and 5 bases, with 15 bases remaining between them. Germline assignment: CDR1 MDHEN and CDR2 SYDVKM.

V is TRBV6-6 and J is TRBJ1-1; 9 positions agree with TRBD1. This CDR3 region has 14 residues. The germline gives CDR1 MNHNY, CDR2 SVGAGI (reference sequence). The ends lost 5 bases at V and 4 bases at J; junction bases unmatched: 5. CDR3 in DNA: TGTGCCAGCAGTCCCGGGACAGGGTCCACTGAAGCTTTCTTT. Translation gives CASSPGTGSTEAFF.

The CDR3 reads CAMGQQETQYF. In DNA, the CDR3 is TGTGCCATGGGACAGCAAGAGACCCAGTACTTC. The chain is built from TRBV6-1 and TRBJ2-5; 7 nucleotides agree with TRBD1. V lost 10 bases and J lost 2; bases outside the gene matches: 1. CDR1 and CDR2 (germline): MNHNS, SASEGT. The CDR3 loop spans 11 amino acids.

The V call is TRBV5-4, the J call TRBJ2-7; possible D gene TRBD2, 7 bases. CDR1 SGHNT and CDR2 YYREEE come from the germline V gene (reference sequence). The length of the CDR3 is 14 residues. The V and J ends lost 1 base and 6 bases respectively, with 14 bases between them. CDR3 residues: CASSLWGGQTEQYF. As DNA, the CDR3 is TGTGCCAGCAGCTTGTGGGGGGGGCAAACCGAGCAGTACTTC.

This clone was seen just once. The CDR3 region has the DNA TGTGCCAGCAGCGTAGAGTCGGGGGGGAGGGAAGAGACCCAGTACTTC. Translation gives CASSVESGGREETQYF. J is TRBJ2-5 and V is TRBV9, with 8 bases matching TRBD2. The J segment lost 3 bases and the V segment lost 0 bases, leaving 7 bases of the junction unmatched. Germline V gene lookup returns CDR1 SGDLS and CDR2 YYNGEE. The CDR3 runs 16 residues.

The rearrangement uses TRBV11-2 and TRBJ1-5; D is unresolved. Trimming took 5 bases from V and 6 from J, leaving 11 bases between them. The CDR3 totals 13 residues. Germline V gene sequence: CDR1 SGHAT, CDR2 FQNNGV. The CDR3 spells CASSPYAGQPQHF. The CDR3 DNA follows: TGTGCCAGCAGCCCGTACGCAGGTCAGCCCCAGCATTTT.

The chain has TRBV5-1 and TRBJ2-1; 12 bases line up with TRBD2. Germline CDR1 and CDR2: SGHRS and YFSETQ. The CDR3 totals 16 residues. V lost 4 bases, J lost 5 bases, and 7 bases stayed unmatched. This chain's CDR3 is CASSPGTSGGHNEQFF. The CDR3 bases are TGCGCCAGCAGCCCTGGCACTAGCGGGGGGCACAATGAGCAGTTCTTC.

The chain links TRBV4-1 to TRBJ2-2, with 9 bases aligning to TRBD1. Per germline, CDR1 MGHRA and CDR2 YSYEKL. The CDR3 extends over 15 amino acids. J was trimmed by 7 bases and V by 4 bases; bases with no gene match: 7. The DNA for the CDR3 is TGCGCCAGCAGCCCGGGGACAGGGTACAACGGGGAGCTGTTTTTT. Translation gives CASSPGTGYNGELFF.

V gene TRBV4-2 combines with J gene TRBJ2-1, with 14 bases identical to TRBD2. CDR1 and CDR2 from the germline V gene are LGHNA and YNFKEQ. The CDR3 consists of 21 residues. With V trimmed by 1 base and J by 0 bases, 11 bases remained unmatched. The CDR3 loop reads CASSQVGRLAGGPGSYNEQFF. The CDR3, as DNA: TGTGCCAGCAGCCAAGTTGGCCGACTAGCGGGGGGGCCTGGCTCCTACAATGAGCAGTTCTTC.

V is TRBV27 and J is TRBJ1-4; D is undetermined. This CDR3 has 14 amino acids. V was trimmed by 6 bases and J by 6 bases, leaving 14 bases between them. The germline V gene has CDR1 MNHEY and CDR2 SMNVEV (reference sequence). The CDR3 bases are TGTGCCAGCAGCGCGCTTTGGGAGGATGAAAAACTGTTTTTT. The encoded protein is CASSALWEDEKLFF.

This clone was detected once. This chain connects TRBV28 to TRBJ2-7, with 12 bases matching TRBD2. Trimming cost V 6 bases and J 3 bases; bases outside gene matches: 6. Germline V gene data show CDR1 as MDHEN and CDR2 as SYDVKM. The CDR3 runs 15 residues. As DNA, the CDR3 is TGTGCCAGCAGGACCGGACTAGCGGGGAGCTACGAGCAGTACTTC. It yields the protein CASRTGLAGSYEQYF.

This chain uses TRBV27 with TRBJ2-7; D call uncertain. The CDR3 sequence is 13 residues long. Per the germline V gene, CDR1 is MNHEY and CDR2 is SMNVEV (reference sequence). Trimming pared 1 base from V and 5 bases from J, leaving 9 bases between. CDR3 nucleotides: TGTGCCAGCAGTTTATTGAGAGGCCACGAGCAGTACTTC. Translation: CASSLLRGHEQYF.

The chain recombines TRBV5-4 with TRBJ2-3; 14 bases match TRBD2. The germline V gene has CDR1 SGHNT and CDR2 YYREEE (reference sequence). V shed 3 bases, J shed 5 bases, and the junction held 11 bases outside the gene matches. The CDR3 sequence is 18 residues long. CDR3 nucleotides: TGTGCCAGCAGCTCCTTACCGTGGACTAGCGGGGGGTTAGATACGCAGTATTTT. Translating gives CASSSLPWTSGGLDTQYF.

V usage is TRBV5-1 and J usage is TRBJ2-5; maybe TRBD1 (6 bases). Per the germline V gene, CDR1 is SGHRS and CDR2 is YFSETQ. This CDR3 has 14 residues. With 3 bases removed from V and 5 bases from J, the gap between germline ends came to 14 bases. CDR3 loop: CASSSPGTRETQYF. The DNA of the CDR3 is TGCGCCAGCAGCTCTCCCGGGACACGGGAGACCCAGTACTTC.

This chain connects TRBV7-3 to TRBJ2-3, with 7 bases matching TRBD2. Germline V CDR1 and CDR2: SGHTA, FQGTGA. V lost 2 bases and J lost 1; bases outside the gene matches: 6. The CDR3 totals 16 residues. CDR3 nucleotides: TGTGCCAGCAGCTTAGGAGCGGGAACGGGCACAGATACGCAGTATTTT. It codes for CASSLGAGTGTDTQYF.

CDR3 in DNA: TGTGCCAGCAGCACAGACGGGACAGGAGTACGAGAGACCCAGTACTTC. It translates to CASSTDGTGVRETQYF. The V gene is TRBV7-9, the J gene TRBJ2-5; 8 bases fit TRBD1. V gave up 5 bases and J gave up 4 bases; unmatched junction bases: 12. The V gene's germline CDR1 is SEHNR and CDR2 FQNEAQ (reference sequence). The CDR3 contains 16 residues. Variable domain in full (rest from reference TRBV7-9 and TRBJ2-5): DTGVSQNPRHKITKRGQNVTFRCDPISEHNRLYWYRQTLGQGPEFLTYFQNEAQLEKSRLLSDRFSAERPKGSFSTLEIQRTEQGDSAMYLCASSTDGTGVRETQYFGPGTRLLVL.

The chain combines TRBV18 with TRBJ2-2; 8 positions agree with TRBD1. In germline, CDR1 is KGHSH, CDR2 LQKENI. The CDR3 length is 16 residues. With V trimmed by 0 bases and J by 5 bases, 5 bases remained unmatched. As DNA, the CDR3 is TGTGCCAGCTCACCACCGTTTGGACAGGGAACCGGGGAGCTGTTTTTT. Protein: CASSPPFGQGTGELFF. The variable domain in full, with the rest retrieved from reference TRBV18 and TRBJ2-2, is NAGVMQNPRHLVRRRGQEARLRCSPMKGHSHVYWYRQLPEEGLKFMVYLQKENIIDESGMPKERFSAEFPKEGPSILRIQQVVRGDSAAYFCASSPPFGQGTGELFFGEGSRLTVL.

The chain uses TRBV5-4 and TRBJ2-3; the match to TRBD2 covers 10 bases. CDR1 and CDR2 from the germline V gene are SGHNT and YYREEE (reference sequence). With 1 base clipped from V and 6 bases from J, the junction kept 11 bases outside the gene matches. The CDR3 contains 17 residues. Written as DNA, the CDR3 is TGTGCCAGCAGCTTGTTTGCTAGCGGGAGTTTTACGGATACGCAGTATTTT. This encodes CASSLFASGSFTDTQYF.

This clone appeared once. The chain joins TRBV5-6 to TRBJ2-7; D might be TRBD1 (6 bases). Germline-derived CDR1 and CDR2 are SGHDT and YYEEEE. The CDR3 is made up of 16 amino acids. V was shortened by 4 bases and J by 0 bases, with 17 bases between the two germline ends. The CDR3 coding sequence is TGTGCCAGCAGCCTAACCGGGACACGTTACTCCTACGAGCAGTACTTC. Residues: CASSLTGTRYSYEQYF.